What follows are 10 T cell receptor beta chains derived from one specimen sequenced in a study of regulatory T cells in long-lasting Graves disease. Arm-PCR with iRepertoire HTBI primers amplified the CDR3 regions for these TCR beta libraries. From the multiplex PCR reads, TCRdb called clonotypes with MiXCR, one entry per CDR3 protein. The sample has over 250,000 distinct CDR3 sequences; 22% are singletons. The time point is: persistent/refractory GD, antithyroid drugs over 5 years with positive TRAb. The TCR library was made from RNA extracted from PBMCs. Material: peripheral blood mononuclear cells (PBMCs), obtained when the disease was refractory, from a patient treated with antithyroid drugs. The receptors come from a female donor with Graves disease.

This clonotype was detected many times. The J gene is TRBJ2-7, the V gene TRBV28, with 7 bases fitting TRBD1. V lost 5 bases, J lost 5 bases, and 3 bases stayed unmatched. The CDR3 consists of 12 residues. The germline CDR1 and CDR2 sequences are MDHEN and SYDVKM. The CDR3 region is CASSDRVHEQYF. Here the CDR3 DNA reads TGTGCCAGCAGTGACAGGGTCCACGAGCAGTACTTC.

There are many counts of this clonotype. The chain joins TRBV28 to TRBJ2-7, with D unresolved. The CDR3 has 14 amino acids. CDR1 MDHEN and CDR2 SYDVKM come from the germline V gene. The ends were cut back, 2 bases at V and 3 bases at J, with 11 bases in the middle. CDR3 protein: CASSLGTVLYEQYF. The CDR3 DNA reads as TGTGCCAGCAGTTTAGGAACAGTCCTCTACGAGCAGTACTTC. The full variable domain, in which reference TRBV28 and TRBJ2-7 provide the parts outside the CDR3, is DVKVTQSSRYLVKRTGEKVFLECVQDMDHENMFWYRQDPGLGLRLIYFSYDVKMKEKGDIPEGYSVSREKKERFSLILESASTNQTSMYLCASSLGTVLYEQYFGPGTRLTVT.

This chain links TRBV9 with TRBJ1-3, with D uncertain. The CDR3 covers 11 residues. Germline V lookup: CDR1 SGDLS, CDR2 YYNGEE. V was trimmed by 5 bases and J by 4 bases, leaving 4 bases between them. The CDR3 loop is CASSGGNTIYF. In DNA form, the CDR3 reads TGTGCCAGCAGTGGCGGAAACACCATATATTTT.

The rearrangement uses TRBV28 and TRBJ2-7; TRBD2 agrees at 11 bases. Trimming at V came to 3 bases and at J to 3 bases, leaving 19 bases not matched to a gene. Germline lookup yields CDR1 MDHEN and CDR2 SYDVKM. The CDR3 length is 20 residues. Here the CDR3 DNA reads TGTGCCAGCAGTTTGAAGTTGGGGGCAATAGCGGGAGGGAACAACTACGAGCAGTACTTC. Protein: CASSLKLGAIAGGNNYEQYF.

The chain recombines TRBV30 with TRBJ2-7, with 9 bases matching TRBD2. Trimming took 0 bases from V and 4 from J; bases not matched to a gene: 10. The CDR3 covers 16 residues. Germline V gene sequence: CDR1 GTSNPN, CDR2 SVGIG (reference sequence). Here the CDR3 DNA reads TGTGCCTGGAGTGTACCGGAGGGAACTAGCGGGTACGAGCAGTACTTC. This codes for CAWSVPEGTSGYEQYF.

This clonotype was seen a few times. This chain joins TRBV19 and TRBJ2-5; TRBD1 aligns across 8 bases. The CDR3 consists of 15 residues. The trim removed 5 bases at V and 4 bases at J, leaving 9 bases unmatched. Germline lookup yields CDR1 LNHDA and CDR2 SQIVND (reference sequence). CDR3 in DNA: TGTGCCAGTAGTCATACCGGACAGGGATTAGAGACCCAGTACTTC. Translating gives CASSHTGQGLETQYF.

At least ten counts were recorded for this clonotype. Here the CDR3 reads CASSLESGDSTYGYTF. The CDR3 DNA reads as TGTGCCAGCAGCTTAGAGTCAGGGGACAGCACGTATGGCTACACCTTC. The gene calls are TRBV11-1 and TRBJ1-2; TRBD1 matches 7 bases. V lost 1 base and J lost 5; bases outside the gene matches: 10. Per germline, CDR1 SGHAT and CDR2 FQDESV (reference sequence). The CDR3 spans 16 residues. Full variable domain (rest looked up from reference TRBV11-1 and TRBJ1-2): EAEVAQSPRYKITEKSQAVAFWCDPISGHATLYWYRQILGQGPELLVQFQDESVVDDSQLPKDRFSAERLKGVDSTLKIQPAELGDSAMYLCASSLESGDSTYGYTFGSGTRLTVV.

This clonotype was recorded a few times. The chain recombines TRBV10-3 with TRBJ2-2; maybe TRBD2 (6 bases). Germline V lookup: CDR1 ENHRY, CDR2 SYGVKD. The germline V and J ends were trimmed by 11 bases and 0 bases, with 13 bases remaining between them. The CDR3 spans 14 residues. CDR3 nucleotide sequence: TGTGCCTCGCGAGGGACTGCGAACACCGGGGAGCTGTTTTTT. Translating it yields CASRGTANTGELFF.

This clonotype was counted ten times or more. The chain is built from TRBV6-1 and TRBJ2-5; D is uncertain. V lost 8 bases and J lost 5, with 18 bases in between. The CDR3 is 14 amino acids. Germline V gene lookup returns CDR1 MNHNS and CDR2 SASEGT. CDR3 sequence: CASGYSRRWETQYF. As DNA, the CDR3 is TGTGCCAGCGGCTACAGCAGGAGATGGGAGACCCAGTACTTC.

In its sample, this clonotype was seen many times. This chain uses TRBV6-1 with TRBJ2-7; D remains ambiguous. The germline V and J ends were trimmed by 8 bases and 1 base, with 18 bases remaining between them. CDR3 length equals 15 residues. Looked up from germline, CDR1 is MNHNS and CDR2 is SASEGT. The CDR3 here is CASEHRPGGSYEQYF. The CDR3 DNA follows: TGTGCCAGCGAACACCGACCAGGTGGTTCCTACGAGCAGTACTTC.